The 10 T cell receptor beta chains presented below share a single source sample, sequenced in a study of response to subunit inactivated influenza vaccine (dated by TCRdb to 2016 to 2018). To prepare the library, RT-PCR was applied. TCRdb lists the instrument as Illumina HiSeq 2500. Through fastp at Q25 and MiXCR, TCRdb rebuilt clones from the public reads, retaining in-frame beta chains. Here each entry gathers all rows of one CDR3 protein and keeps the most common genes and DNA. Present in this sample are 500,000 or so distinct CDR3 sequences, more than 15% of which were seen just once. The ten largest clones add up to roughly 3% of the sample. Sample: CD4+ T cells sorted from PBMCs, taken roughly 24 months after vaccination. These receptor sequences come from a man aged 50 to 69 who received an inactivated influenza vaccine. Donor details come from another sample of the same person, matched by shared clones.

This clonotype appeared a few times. CDR3 bases: TGTGCCAGCAGTCTGGACAGCTTTGAAGCTTTCTTT. Translating gives CASSLDSFEAFF. The chain uses TRBV2 and TRBJ1-1; the D gene is possibly TRBD1 (6 bases). With 5 bases removed from V and 7 bases from J, the gap between germline ends came to 11 bases. The CDR3 is 12 amino acids. Per germline, CDR1 SNHLY and CDR2 FYNNEI.

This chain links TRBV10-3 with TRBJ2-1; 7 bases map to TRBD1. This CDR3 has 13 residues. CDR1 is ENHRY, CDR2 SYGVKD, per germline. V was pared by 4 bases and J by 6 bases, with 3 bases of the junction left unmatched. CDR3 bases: TGTGCCATCAGTGGACAGGGTCTCAATGAGCAGTTCTTC. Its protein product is CAISGQGLNEQFF.

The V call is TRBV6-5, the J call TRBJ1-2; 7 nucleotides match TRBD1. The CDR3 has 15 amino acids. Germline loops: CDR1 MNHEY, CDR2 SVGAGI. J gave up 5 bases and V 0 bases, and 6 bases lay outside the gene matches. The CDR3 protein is CASSYSPQGQYGYTF. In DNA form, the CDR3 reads TGTGCCAGCAGTTACTCACCACAGGGACAGTATGGCTACACCTTC.

The CDR3 nucleotides are TGTGCCAGCAGGATCCAGGGGTACACCGGGGAGCTGTTTTTT. The encoded protein is CASRIQGYTGELFF. The rearrangement uses TRBV7-2 and TRBJ2-2; a possible D gene is TRBD1 (6 bases). This CDR3 contains 14 residues. Germline V gives CDR1 SGHTA, CDR2 FQGNSA. V lost 6 bases, J lost 3 bases, and 11 bases lay in between.

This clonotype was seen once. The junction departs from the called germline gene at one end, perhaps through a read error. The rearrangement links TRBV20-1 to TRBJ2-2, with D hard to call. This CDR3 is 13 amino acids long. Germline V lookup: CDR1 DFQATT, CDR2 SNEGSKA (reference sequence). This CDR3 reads CRARDVLTGELFF. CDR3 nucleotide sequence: TGCCGTGCTAGAGACGTCCTCACCGGGGAGCTGTTTTTT.

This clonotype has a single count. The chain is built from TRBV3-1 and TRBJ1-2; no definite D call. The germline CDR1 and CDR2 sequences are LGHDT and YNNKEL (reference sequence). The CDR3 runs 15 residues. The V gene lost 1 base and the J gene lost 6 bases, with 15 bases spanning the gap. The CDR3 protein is CASSQADGLFDGYTF. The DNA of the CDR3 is TGTGCCAGCAGCCAAGCGGACGGCCTGTTCGATGGCTACACCTTC.

Here the CDR3 DNA reads TGCAGTGCTAGAGGGGACAGGGAGACCCAGTACTTC. Translating it yields CSARGDRETQYF. The V gene is TRBV20-1, the J gene TRBJ2-5; 8 bases align to TRBD1. Germline lookup yields CDR1 DFQATT and CDR2 SNEGSKA (reference sequence). This CDR3 is built from 12 residues. With V trimmed by 1 base and J by 5 bases, 0 bases remained unmatched.

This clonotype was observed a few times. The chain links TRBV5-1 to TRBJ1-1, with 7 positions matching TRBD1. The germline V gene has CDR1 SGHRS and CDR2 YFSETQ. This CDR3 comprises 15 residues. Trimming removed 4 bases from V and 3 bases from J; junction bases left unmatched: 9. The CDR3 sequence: CASSPRQGGDTEAFF. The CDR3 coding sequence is TGCGCCAGCAGCCCGCGACAGGGAGGGGACACTGAAGCTTTCTTT.

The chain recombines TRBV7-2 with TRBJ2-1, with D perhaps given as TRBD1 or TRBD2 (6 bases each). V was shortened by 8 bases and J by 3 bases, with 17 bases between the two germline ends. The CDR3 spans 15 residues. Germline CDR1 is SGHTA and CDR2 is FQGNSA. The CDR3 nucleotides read TGTGCCAGCGGGGGCGGGGCCCCCTACTACAATGAGCAGTTCTTC. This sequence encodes CASGGGAPYYNEQFF. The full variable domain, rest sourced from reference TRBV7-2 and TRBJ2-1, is GAGVSQSPSNKVTEKGKDVELRCDPISGHTALYWYRQSLGQGLEFLIYFQGNSAPDKSGLPSDRFSAERTGGSVSTLTIQRTQQEDSAVYLCASGGGAPYYNEQFFGPGTRLTVL.

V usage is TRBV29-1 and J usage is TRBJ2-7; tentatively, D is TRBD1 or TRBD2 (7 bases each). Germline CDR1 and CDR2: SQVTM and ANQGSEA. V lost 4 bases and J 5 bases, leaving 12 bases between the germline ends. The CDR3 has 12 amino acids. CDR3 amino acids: CSVVAGGDEQYF. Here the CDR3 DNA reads TGCAGCGTTGTCGCAGGGGGGGACGAGCAGTACTTC.